What follows is one T cell receptor (beta chain) and its context. The antigen remains undetermined. Alongside a J-beta primer mix, a sample-barcoded 5' primer served in a second PCR lasting roughly 6 to 11 cycles. TCRdb independently ran MiXCR on the 5' RACE reads; one entry per CDR3 protein. The sample holds 1,500,000 or so distinct CDR3 sequences, around 40% seen once. This entry is derived from a study of blood T cells in healthy people across ages. General study results and limits: PBMCs went unsorted, and a conclusive naive versus antigen-experienced comparison was therefore prevented. More naive CD4+ cells and higher diversity marked long-lived donors relative to aged donors.

This clonotype was sampled from a woman aged 18-29 years in good health. The sequencing sample was made of blood.

DNA for the CDR3: TGTGCCAGCAGACCAGGGCGACAGCCCCAGCATTTT. It is translated as CASRPGRQPQHF. V is TRBV28 and J is TRBJ1-5; D may be TRBD1 (5 bases). The germline gives CDR1 MDHEN, CDR2 SYDVKM. Trimming took 6 bases from V and 7 from J, leaving 10 bases between them. This CDR3 has 12 residues.